The 14 T cell receptor beta chains below come from one sample, sequenced in a study of T cells in localized non-small cell lung cancer. The table came from immunoSEQ multiplex PCR; TCRdb's copy has only in-frame clones and leaves some out. The sample lists approximately 30,000 clones, under 90% occurring once. Source: peripheral blood, taken before any cancer treatment. These receptors came from a male donor older than 55 with stage III lung adenocarcinoma.

The chain links TRBV27 to TRBJ1-5, with TRBD1 as a possible D gene (5 bases). CDR1 is MNHEY, CDR2 SMNVEV, per germline (reference sequence). V was trimmed by 5 bases and J by 0 bases, leaving 8 bases between them. This CDR3 spans 14 amino acids. CDR3 in amino acids: CASSTQASNQPQHF. CDR3 in DNA: TGTGCCAGCAGTACACAGGCTAGCAATCAGCCCCAGCATTTT.

This chain uses TRBV18 with TRBJ1-4; D is unclear. The CDR3 has 11 amino acids. The V gene's germline CDR1 is KGHSH and CDR2 LQKENI. Between the trimmed V and J ends, which lost 9 bases and 8 bases, there was a span of 10 bases. DNA of the CDR3: TGTGCCAGTCAAAGGGCCGAAAAACTGTTTTTT. Residues: CASQRAEKLFF.

In DNA form, the CDR3 reads TGCAGCGTCGCCCTCCGGGGGGGTCACCCCTACGAGCAGTACTTC. It is translated as CSVALRGGHPYEQYF. V is TRBV29-1 and J is TRBJ2-7, with 8 bases fitting TRBD2. From germline, CDR1 is SQVTM and CDR2 ANQGSEA. The CDR3 extends over 15 amino acids. Germline trimming cut 6 bases from V and 2 bases from J; bases unmatched to any gene: 12.

CDR3 nucleotide sequence: TGTGCCAGTAGTGCGGGGGCCCAGCATTTT. This codes for CASSAGAQHF. The rearrangement joins TRBV19 to TRBJ1-5; TRBD1 might be the D (5 bases). Germline values: CDR1 LNHDA, CDR2 SQIVND (reference sequence). The CDR3 is made up of 10 amino acids. Trimming stripped 5 bases from V and 11 bases from J, with 7 bases between.

This chain connects TRBV11-2 to TRBJ2-5; 8 nucleotides line up with TRBD2. CDR1 SGHAT and CDR2 FQNNGV come from the germline V gene. The CDR3 is 15 residues long. After removal of 6 bases from V and 0 bases from J, the junction contained 6 bases not matched to a gene. CDR3 bases: TGTGCCAGCAGTCGACTACTAGCGGACCAAGAGACCCAGTACTTC. Protein sequence: CASSRLLADQETQYF.

This clone was found once. The V and J genes are TRBV2 and TRBJ2-1; 8 nucleotides align to TRBD2. CDR3 length: 15 amino acids. Looked up from germline, CDR1 is SNHLY and CDR2 is FYNNEI. Trimming removed 11 bases from V and 7 bases from J; junction bases left unmatched: 16. The CDR3 nucleotides read TGTGCCGGGGGCGGGAGGTTCCCATATACAAATGAGCAGTTCTTC. Residues: CAGGGRFPYTNEQFF. Drawing the rest from reference TRBV2 and TRBJ2-1, the complete variable domain is EPEVTQTPSHQVTQMGQEVILRCVPISNHLYFYWYRQILGQKVEFLVSFYNNEISEKSEIFDDQFSVERPDGSNFTLKIRSTKLEDSAMYFCAGGGRFPYTNEQFFGPGTRLTVL.

This clone was observed once. J is TRBJ2-5 and V is TRBV5-8, with TRBD2 matching 9 bases. CDR1 and CDR2 (germline): SGHTS, YDEGEE. The V segment lost 2 bases and the J segment 5 bases; nucleotides outside the gene matches: 4. The CDR3 runs to 14 residues. The CDR3 DNA follows: TGTGCCAGCAGCTTTAGCGGGAGATGGGAGACCCAGTACTTC. Protein: CASSFSGRWETQYF.

The rearrangement uses TRBV7-8 and TRBJ1-2, with 9 bases fitting TRBD1. The germline CDR1 and CDR2 sequences are SGHVS and FQNEAQ. Losses at the gene ends were 5 bases for V and 10 bases for J; bases not matched to a gene: 8. This CDR3 is built from 13 residues. CDR3 sequence reads: CASSPGQGSNYTF. The CDR3 DNA sequence: TGTGCCAGCAGCCCGGGACAGGGATCGAACTACACCTTC.

This sequence joins TRBV18 and TRBJ1-1, with D tentatively TRBD1 (6 bases). CDR3 length equals 14 residues. The V end lost 3 bases, the J end lost 3 bases, and 11 bases lay between the germline ends. From germline, CDR1 is KGHSH and CDR2 LQKENI. This CDR3 reads CASSPDSYYTEAFF. CDR3 coding DNA: TGTGCCAGCTCACCGGACAGTTATTACACTGAAGCTTTCTTT. Together with reference TRBV18 and TRBJ1-1, the CDR3 gives the full variable domain: NAGVMQNPRHLVRRRGQEARLRCSPMKGHSHVYWYRQLPEEGLKFMVYLQKENIIDESGMPKERFSAEFPKEGPSILRIQQVVRGDSAAYFCASSPDSYYTEAFFGQGTRLTVV.

DNA of the CDR3: TGTGCCAGCAGCCTGACCGGGACGGAGAACTACGAGCAGTACTTC. Amino acid sequence: CASSLTGTENYEQYF. The chain uses TRBV5-4 and TRBJ2-7; either TRBD1 or TRBD2 may supply D (5 bases each). V was cut by 4 bases and J by 3 bases, with 17 bases left in between. Per the germline V gene, CDR1 is SGHNT and CDR2 is YYREEE (reference sequence). This CDR3 is 15 amino acids long.

The chain joins TRBV6-1 to TRBJ1-2; 8 nucleotides align to TRBD1. CDR1 is MNHNS and CDR2 is SASEGT in the germline V gene. The length of the CDR3 is 13 residues. V was clipped by 7 bases and J by 4 bases; unmatched bases: 5. This chain's CDR3 is CASTGDRGYGYTF. DNA for the CDR3: TGTGCCAGCACGGGCGACAGGGGCTATGGCTACACCTTC.

V gene TRBV6-6 combines with J gene TRBJ2-5; unclear D gene. V lost 8 bases and J 2 bases, leaving 15 bases between the germline ends. CDR1 and CDR2 from the germline V gene are MNHNY and SVGAGI (reference sequence). This CDR3 is built from 14 residues. The CDR3 loop is CASSIWNNQETQYF. As DNA, the CDR3 is TGTGCCAGCTCAATTTGGAACAATCAAGAGACCCAGTACTTC.

J is TRBJ2-7 and V is TRBV19, with TRBD2 identical over 12 bases. Trimming removed 1 base from V and 2 bases from J; junction bases left unmatched: 0. The germline gives CDR1 LNHDA, CDR2 SQIVND (reference sequence). The CDR3 is 15 amino acids. The CDR3 DNA is TGTGCCAGTAGTATAGGGACTAGCGGGACCTACGAGCAGTACTTC. Translation: CASSIGTSGTYEQYF.

Only one count was recorded for this clone. J is TRBJ1-1 and V is TRBV7-6, with D unclear. CDR1 SGHVS and CDR2 FNYEAQ come from the germline V gene. Trimming cost V 6 bases and J 8 bases, with 16 bases left between them. This CDR3 has 13 amino acids. This CDR3 reads CASSSTLTREAFF. CDR3 in DNA: TGTGCCAGCAGTTCGACCCTCACCAGGGAAGCTTTCTTT.